This TCR beta chain was sequenced during a study of blood T cell repertoires in COVID-19. Study overall: PBMCs, B-cell-depleted T cells, or T cells were the source of the cDNA or gDNA that made up the material.

Trimming pared 2 bases from V and 2 bases from J, leaving 9 bases between. This CDR3 region has 14 residues. CDR1 is SGHTA and CDR2 is FQGNSA in the germline V gene. A Seattle source enrolled patients during active infection and followed them longitudinally. In the study's own analysis: Scientists estimated how many nucleated cells there were by amplifying reference gene primers. Generated by immunoSEQ multiplex PCR, the TCRdb table keeps only in-frame clones and is missing some. V, J and clone size reflect that table, while D and trimming were determined from the DNA. The data contain tens of thousands of clones, more than 65% of them seen just once; the ten biggest clones take up 6.3%.

The clonotype comes from an older man with COVID-19, enrolled during active disease. The V call is TRBV7-2, the J call TRBJ1-2; D remains ambiguous. Sequencing was done on a sample of peripheral blood. The CDR3 reads CASSLSYRNYGYTF. In DNA, the CDR3 is TGTGCCAGCAGCTTATCATACAGAAACTATGGCTACACCTTC.